The T cell receptor beta chain under discussion was sequenced for a study of blood T cell repertoires in COVID-19 (dated by TCRdb to 2018 to 2021). For context, the study as a whole: Samples covering the acute and convalescent phases of COVID-19 were provided by collaborators in the United States, Italy and Spain. The samples were drawn from two sources: the first 160 participants of the ongoing ImmuneRACE study, and 950 to 1,500 subjects contributed by 6 global collaborators. HLA class I and class II types, where available, came from metadata supplied by the sample provider rather than from assay-based typing. The dataset comprised deeply sampled blood TCRbeta repertoires from subjects exposed to, actively infected with, or recovered from COVID-19. The material from the prospective study consisted of cDNA or gDNA derived from T cells, B-cell-depleted T cells, or PBMCs. Nearly every sample came with metadata listing a de-identified subject ID, COVID-19 status, age in years and sex. A freely available public database, intended as a resource for researchers studying the immune response to SARS-CoV-2, is where the repertoires were released.

Study-wide conclusions, independent of this receptor: How much clinical and demographic metadata was included differed by source and by participant, and the metadata was provided uncurated.

Collaborating institutions collected whole blood in K2EDTA tubes following their own protocols. For TCRbeta analysis, collaborators shipped samples in one of three forms: frozen whole blood, isolated PBMCs, or DNA extracted from either of those sample types. TCRbeta CDR3 regions were amplified from genomic DNA by means of the immunoSEQ Assay, a bias-controlled multiplex PCR. As for how the authors treated the data: The number of nucleated cells in each sample was estimated by amplification of reference gene primers within the assay. To quantify the absolute abundance of each unique TCRbeta CDR3 rearrangement, sequence reads were collapsed and filtered. Productive Simpson clonality was computed per sample as the square root of Simpson's diversity index over productive rearrangements. Imported from immuneACCESS, the table was reduced by TCRdb to in-frame sequences with V and J called. These copies leave out some clones; in studies compared against another copy, an unresolved V gene accounts for under half, and the cause of the remainder is not known. V and J calls and clone size are copied from that table; D and trimming were computed from the DNA. The sample includes about 46,000 clones, with about 87% observed a single time. Of the sample, about 15% is held by the ten largest clones.

To note about this clone: What this receptor recognizes is not known. The sample holds no much larger clone one base away, and base qualities are not on file.

Sequencing was carried out using peripheral blood. The origin of this receptor is a human donor in a cohort sampled during active COVID-19.

CDR3 sequence: CASSLGQEQFF. The DNA sequence is as follows: TGTGCCAGCAGTTTGGGACAGGAGCAGTTCTTC. The rearrangement combines TRBV27 with TRBJ2-1; 7 junctional bases match TRBD1. Including the terminal cysteine and phenylalanine, the CDR3 comprises 11 residues. Only the CDR3 DNA is retained, 33 bases long and in frame from the first base. Clipping removes 3 bases from V and 10 bases from J, with 0 as the unmatched junction base count. In the germline V gene (reference sequence), CDR1 corresponds to MNHEY and CDR2 to SMNVEV.